This T cell receptor (beta chain) was profiled in a study of cytomegalovirus exposure and HLA in healthy donors. The PCR used 60 Vbeta and 13 Jbeta primers. In the study's own analysis: Later reanalysis found 80 million or so unique TCR beta chains, around 9.9 million of them shared. Some clones are missing from TCRdb's copy, which holds only in-frame ones; the method was immunoSEQ multiplex PCR. V and J calls and clone size are as listed in that table; D and trimming were resolved from the DNA. The table records about 240,000 clones, about 86% of them present only once. V gave up 1 base and J gave up 2 bases; unmatched junction bases: 14. The CDR3 is 19 residues long. Germline CDR1 reads SEHNR; CDR2 reads FQNEAQ (reference sequence).

This receptor was taken from a woman aged 60-75 years in good health and CMV-seropositive. What was sequenced was PBMCs. This chain uses TRBV7-9 with TRBJ2-1; 7 bases align to TRBD2. CDR3 sequence: CASSLGVAGVSRTYNEQFF. Here the CDR3 DNA reads TGTGCCAGCAGCTTAGGAGTGGCGGGAGTCTCGCGAACCTACAATGAGCAGTTCTTC.